What follows is one T cell receptor (beta chain) and its context. This entry is derived from a study of blood T cell repertoires in COVID-19. As for the study in general: Sites in the United States, Italy and Spain provided acute and convalescent COVID-19 samples. T cells, B-cell-depleted T cells, or PBMCs provided the cDNA or gDNA that served as material.

Profiled with immunoSEQ multiplex PCR; TCRdb holds only in-frame clones, not every one. The data show around 60,000 clones, over 75% seen once. The CDR3 consists of 13 residues. Germline V gene data show CDR1 as LNHDA and CDR2 as SQIVND (reference sequence). Trimming stripped 7 bases from V and 6 bases from J, with 12 bases between. The sample comprised peripheral blood. The genes are TRBV19 and TRBJ2-2, with a possible D match to TRBD2 (5 bases). The sequence was collected from a man aged 45-65 years with active COVID-19. The CDR3 bases are TGTGCCAGTACAACTAGAAATGCCGGGGAGCTGTTTTTT. Encoded protein: CASTTRNAGELFF.